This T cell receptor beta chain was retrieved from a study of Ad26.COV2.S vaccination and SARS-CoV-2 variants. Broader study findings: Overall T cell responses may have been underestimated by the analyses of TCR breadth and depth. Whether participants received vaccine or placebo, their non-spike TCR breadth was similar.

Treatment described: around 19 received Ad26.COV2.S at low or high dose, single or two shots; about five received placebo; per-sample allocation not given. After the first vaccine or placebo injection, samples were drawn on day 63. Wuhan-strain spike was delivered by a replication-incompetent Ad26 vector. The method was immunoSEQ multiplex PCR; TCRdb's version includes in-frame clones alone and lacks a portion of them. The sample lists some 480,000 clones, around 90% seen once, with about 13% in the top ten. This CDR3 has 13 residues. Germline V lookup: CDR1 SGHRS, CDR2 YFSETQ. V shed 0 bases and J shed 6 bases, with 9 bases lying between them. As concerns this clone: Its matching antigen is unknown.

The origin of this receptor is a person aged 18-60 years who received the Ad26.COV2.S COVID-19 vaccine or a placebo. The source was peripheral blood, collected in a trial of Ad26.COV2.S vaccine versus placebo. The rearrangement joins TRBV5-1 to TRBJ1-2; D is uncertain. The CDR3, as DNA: TGCGCCAGCAGCTTGGCCTTGGATCATGGCTACACCTTC. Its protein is CASSLALDHGYTF.